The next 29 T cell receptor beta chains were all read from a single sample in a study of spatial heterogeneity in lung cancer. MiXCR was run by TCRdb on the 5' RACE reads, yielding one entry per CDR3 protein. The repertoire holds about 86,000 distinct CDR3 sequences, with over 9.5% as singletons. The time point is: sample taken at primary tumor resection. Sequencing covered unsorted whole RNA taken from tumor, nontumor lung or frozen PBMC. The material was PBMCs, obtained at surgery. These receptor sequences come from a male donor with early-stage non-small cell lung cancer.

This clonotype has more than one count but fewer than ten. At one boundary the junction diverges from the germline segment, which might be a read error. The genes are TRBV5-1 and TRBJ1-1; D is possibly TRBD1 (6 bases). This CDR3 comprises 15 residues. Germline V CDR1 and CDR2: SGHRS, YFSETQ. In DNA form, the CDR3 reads TGCGCCAGCAGTTTGGGACATCCGCTACAAGGTGAAGCTTTCTTT. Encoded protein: CASSLGHPLQGEAFF.

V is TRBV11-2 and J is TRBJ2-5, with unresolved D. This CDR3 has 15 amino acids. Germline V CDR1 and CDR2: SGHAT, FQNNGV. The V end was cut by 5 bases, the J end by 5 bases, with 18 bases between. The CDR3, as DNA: TGTGCCAGCAGCCTGCTGGGCGCGCCGCTGGAGACCCAGTACTTC. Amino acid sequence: CASSLLGAPLETQYF.

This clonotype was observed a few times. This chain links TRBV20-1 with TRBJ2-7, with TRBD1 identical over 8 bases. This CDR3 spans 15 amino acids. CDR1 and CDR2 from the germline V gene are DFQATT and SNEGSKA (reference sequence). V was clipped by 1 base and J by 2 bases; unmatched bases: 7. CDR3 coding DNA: TGCAGTGCTAGAGCACCTCAGGGGGCCCCCTACGAGCAGTACTTC. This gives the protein CSARAPQGAPYEQYF.

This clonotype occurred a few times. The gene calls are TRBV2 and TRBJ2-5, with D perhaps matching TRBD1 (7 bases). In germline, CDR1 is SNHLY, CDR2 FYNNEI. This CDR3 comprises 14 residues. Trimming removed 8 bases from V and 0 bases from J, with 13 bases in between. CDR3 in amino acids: CASVAGQNQETQYF. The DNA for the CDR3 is TGTGCCAGCGTCGCGGGACAGAACCAAGAGACCCAGTACTTC.

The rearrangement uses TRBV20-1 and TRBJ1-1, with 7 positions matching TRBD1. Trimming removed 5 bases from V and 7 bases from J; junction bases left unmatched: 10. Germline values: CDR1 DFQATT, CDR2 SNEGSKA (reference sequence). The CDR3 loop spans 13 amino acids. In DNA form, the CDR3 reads TGCAGTGCTCCAAAGACAGGGTGGAATGAAGCTTTCTTT. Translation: CSAPKTGWNEAFF.

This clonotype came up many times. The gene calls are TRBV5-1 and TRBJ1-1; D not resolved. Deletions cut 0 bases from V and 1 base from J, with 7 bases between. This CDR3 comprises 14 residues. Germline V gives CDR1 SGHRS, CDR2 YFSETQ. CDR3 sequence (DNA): TGCGCCAGCAGCTTGGCCGCGGGGAACACTGAAGCTTTCTTT. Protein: CASSLAAGNTEAFF.

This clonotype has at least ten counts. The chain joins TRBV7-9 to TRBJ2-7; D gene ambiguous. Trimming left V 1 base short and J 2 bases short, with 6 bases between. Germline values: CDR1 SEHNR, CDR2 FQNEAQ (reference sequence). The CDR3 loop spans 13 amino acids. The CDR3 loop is CASSLGTTYEQYF. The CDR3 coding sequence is TGTGCCAGCAGCTTAGGGACCACCTACGAGCAGTACTTC.

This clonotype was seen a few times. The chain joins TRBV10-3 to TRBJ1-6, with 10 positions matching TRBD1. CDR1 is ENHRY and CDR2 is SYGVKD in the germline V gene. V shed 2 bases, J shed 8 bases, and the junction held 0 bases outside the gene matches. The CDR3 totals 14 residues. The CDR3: CAISEGQGDSPLHF. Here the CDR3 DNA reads TGTGCCATCAGTGAGGGACAGGGGGATTCACCCCTCCACTTT.

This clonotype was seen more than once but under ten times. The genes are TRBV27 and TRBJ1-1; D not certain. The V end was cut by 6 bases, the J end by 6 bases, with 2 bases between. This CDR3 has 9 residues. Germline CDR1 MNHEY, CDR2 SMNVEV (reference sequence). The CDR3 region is CASRPEAFF. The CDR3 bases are TGTGCCAGCAGGCCTGAAGCTTTCTTT.

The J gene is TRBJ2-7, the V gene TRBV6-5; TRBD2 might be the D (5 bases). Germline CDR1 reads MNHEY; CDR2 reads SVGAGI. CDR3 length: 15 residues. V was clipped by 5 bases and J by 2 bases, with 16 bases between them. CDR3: CASSPHRGLAYEQYF. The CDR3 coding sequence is TGTGCCAGCAGTCCCCACCGAGGGCTAGCCTACGAGCAGTACTTC.

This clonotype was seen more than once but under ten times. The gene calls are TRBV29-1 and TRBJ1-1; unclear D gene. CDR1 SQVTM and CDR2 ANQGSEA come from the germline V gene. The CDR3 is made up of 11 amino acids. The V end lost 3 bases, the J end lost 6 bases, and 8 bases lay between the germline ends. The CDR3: CSVDGNSEAFF. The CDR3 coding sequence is TGCAGCGTTGATGGGAATTCTGAAGCTTTCTTT. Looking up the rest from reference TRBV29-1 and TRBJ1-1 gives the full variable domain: SAVISQKPSRDICQRGTSLTIQCQVDSQVTMMFWYRQQPGQSLTLIATANQGSEATYESGFVIDKFPISRPNLTFSTLTVSNMSPEDSSIYLCSVDGNSEAFFGQGTRLTVV.

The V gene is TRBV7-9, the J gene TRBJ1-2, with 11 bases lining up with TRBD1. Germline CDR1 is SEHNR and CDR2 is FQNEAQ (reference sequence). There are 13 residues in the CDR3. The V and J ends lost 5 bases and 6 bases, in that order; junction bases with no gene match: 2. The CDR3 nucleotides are TGTGCCAGCAGCCGGACAGGGGGCGATGGCTACACCTTC. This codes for CASSRTGGDGYTF.

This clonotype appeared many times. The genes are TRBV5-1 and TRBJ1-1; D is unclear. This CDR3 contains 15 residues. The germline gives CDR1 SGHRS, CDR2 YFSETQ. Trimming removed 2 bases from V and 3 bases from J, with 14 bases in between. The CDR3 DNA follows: TGCGCCAGCAGCTTACGTCTCACGAGGGACACTGAAGCTTTCTTT. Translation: CASSLRLTRDTEAFF.

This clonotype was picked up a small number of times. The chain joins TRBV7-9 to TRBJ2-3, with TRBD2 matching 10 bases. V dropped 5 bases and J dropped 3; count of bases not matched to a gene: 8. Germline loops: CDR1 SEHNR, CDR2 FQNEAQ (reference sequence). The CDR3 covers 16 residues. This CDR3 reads CASSPASGGRTDTQYF. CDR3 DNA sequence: TGTGCCAGCAGCCCTGCTAGCGGGGGAAGGACAGATACGCAGTATTTT.

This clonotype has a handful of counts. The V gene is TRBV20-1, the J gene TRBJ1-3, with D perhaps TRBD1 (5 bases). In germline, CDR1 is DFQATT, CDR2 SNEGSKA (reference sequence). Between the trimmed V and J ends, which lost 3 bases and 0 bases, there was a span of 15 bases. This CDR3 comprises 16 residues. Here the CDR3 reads CSASEGTASSGNTIYF. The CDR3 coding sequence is TGCAGTGCTAGTGAAGGGACGGCCAGCTCTGGAAACACCATATATTTT.

The CDR3 region has the DNA TGTGCCAGCAGCCCGGGGGAATCGAATTACTACAATGAGCAGTTCTTC. This sequence encodes CASSPGESNYYNEQFF. This chain uses TRBV7-3 with TRBJ2-1, with D maybe TRBD2 (6 bases). Trimming stripped 5 bases from V and 3 bases from J, with 17 bases between. CDR1 and CDR2 (germline): SGHTA, FQGTGA. The CDR3 is 16 residues long.

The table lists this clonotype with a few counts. In DNA, the CDR3 is TGTGCCACCAGCAGAGATCGAAACTATGGCTACACCTTC. The encoded protein is CATSRDRNYGYTF. V is TRBV15 and J is TRBJ1-2; unclear D gene. The V end was cut by 0 bases, the J end by 2 bases, with 4 bases between. Germline values: CDR1 LNHNV, CDR2 YYDKDF (reference sequence). The CDR3 consists of 13 residues. Complete variable domain (other parts from reference TRBV15 and TRBJ1-2): DAMVIQNPRYQVTQFGKPVTLSCSQTLNHNVMYWYQQKSSQAPKLLFHYYDKDFNNEADTPDNFQSRRPNTSFCFLDIRSPGLGDTAMYLCATSRDRNYGYTFGSGTRLTVV.

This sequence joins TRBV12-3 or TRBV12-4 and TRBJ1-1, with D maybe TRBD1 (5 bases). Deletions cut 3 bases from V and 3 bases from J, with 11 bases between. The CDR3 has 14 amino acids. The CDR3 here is CASSFGMGDTEAFF. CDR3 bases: TGTGCCAGCAGTTTTGGTATGGGGGACACTGAAGCTTTCTTT.

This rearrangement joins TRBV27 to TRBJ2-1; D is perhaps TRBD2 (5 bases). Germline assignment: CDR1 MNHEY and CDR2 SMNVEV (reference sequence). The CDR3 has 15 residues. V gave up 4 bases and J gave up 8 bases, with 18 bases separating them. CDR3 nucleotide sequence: TGTGCCAGCAGTTCCGGACTCACCACCCACGATGAGCAGTTCTTC. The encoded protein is CASSSGLTTHDEQFF.

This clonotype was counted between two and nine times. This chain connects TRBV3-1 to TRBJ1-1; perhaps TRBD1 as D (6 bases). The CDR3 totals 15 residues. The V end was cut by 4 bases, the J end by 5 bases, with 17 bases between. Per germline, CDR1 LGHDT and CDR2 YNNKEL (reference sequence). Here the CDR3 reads CASSLMPGGGTEAFF. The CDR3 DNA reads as TGTGCCAGCAGCCTCATGCCCGGAGGGGGAACTGAAGCTTTCTTT.

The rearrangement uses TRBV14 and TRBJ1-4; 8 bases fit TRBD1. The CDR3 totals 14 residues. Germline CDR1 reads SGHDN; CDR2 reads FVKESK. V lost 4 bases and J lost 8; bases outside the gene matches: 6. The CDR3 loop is CASSRTGNGEKLFF. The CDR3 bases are TGTGCCAGCAGCCGGACAGGGAATGGCGAAAAACTGTTTTTT.

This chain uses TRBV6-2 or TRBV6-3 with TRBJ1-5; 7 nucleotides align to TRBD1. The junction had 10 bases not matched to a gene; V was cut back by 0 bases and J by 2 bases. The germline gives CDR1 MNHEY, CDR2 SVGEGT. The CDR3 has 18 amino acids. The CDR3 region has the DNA TGTGCCAGCAGTTACTCGAGACAGGGAGTCCGCCGCAATCAGCCCCAGCATTTT. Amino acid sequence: CASSYSRQGVRRNQPQHF.

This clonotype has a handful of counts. The CDR3 is CASSLPSTGTSGISSYNEQFF. The DNA of the CDR3 is TGTGCCAGCAGCTTACCCTCGACCGGGACTAGCGGGATTAGCTCCTACAATGAGCAGTTCTTC. The rearrangement links TRBV7-3 to TRBJ2-1, with 13 positions matching TRBD2. The CDR3 covers 21 residues. The germline V gene encodes CDR1 SGHTA and CDR2 FQGTGA. V was pared by 2 bases and J by 0 bases, with 13 bases of the junction left unmatched.

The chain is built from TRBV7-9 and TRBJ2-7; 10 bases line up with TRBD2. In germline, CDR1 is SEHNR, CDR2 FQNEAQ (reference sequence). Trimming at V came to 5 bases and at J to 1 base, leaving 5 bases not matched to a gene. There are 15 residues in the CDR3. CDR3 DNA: TGTGCCAGCAGCGGTACTAGCGGGACATCCTACGAGCAGTACTTC. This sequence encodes CASSGTSGTSYEQYF.

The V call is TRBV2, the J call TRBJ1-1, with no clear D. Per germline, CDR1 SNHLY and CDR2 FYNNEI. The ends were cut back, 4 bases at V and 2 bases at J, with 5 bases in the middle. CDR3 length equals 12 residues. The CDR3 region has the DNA TGTGCCAGCAGTGGACCCAACACTGAAGCTTTCTTT. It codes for CASSGPNTEAFF.

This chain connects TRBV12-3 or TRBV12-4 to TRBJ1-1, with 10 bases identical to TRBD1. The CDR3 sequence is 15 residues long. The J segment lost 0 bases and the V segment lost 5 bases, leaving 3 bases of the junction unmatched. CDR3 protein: CASSRDRGLNTEAFF. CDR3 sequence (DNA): TGTGCCAGCAGTCGGGACAGGGGACTGAACACTGAAGCTTTCTTT.

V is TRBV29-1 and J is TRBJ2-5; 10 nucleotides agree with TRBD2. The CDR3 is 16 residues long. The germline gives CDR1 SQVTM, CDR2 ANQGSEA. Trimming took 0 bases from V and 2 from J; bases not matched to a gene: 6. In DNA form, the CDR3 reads TGCAGCGTTGAAGATTTAACTAGCGGGGTTCAAGAGACCCAGTACTTC. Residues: CSVEDLTSGVQETQYF.

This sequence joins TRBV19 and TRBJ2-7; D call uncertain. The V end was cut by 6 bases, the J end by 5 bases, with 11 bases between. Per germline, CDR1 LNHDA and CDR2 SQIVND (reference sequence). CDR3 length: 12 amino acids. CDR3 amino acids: CASSLEGNEQYF. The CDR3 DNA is TGTGCCAGTAGCCTGGAAGGGAACGAGCAGTACTTC. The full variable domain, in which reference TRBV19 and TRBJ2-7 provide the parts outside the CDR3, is DGGITQSPKYLFRKEGQNVTLSCEQNLNHDAMYWYRQDPGQGLRLIYYSQIVNDFQKGDIAEGYSVSREKKESFPLTVTSAQKNPTAFYLCASSLEGNEQYFGPGTRLTVT.

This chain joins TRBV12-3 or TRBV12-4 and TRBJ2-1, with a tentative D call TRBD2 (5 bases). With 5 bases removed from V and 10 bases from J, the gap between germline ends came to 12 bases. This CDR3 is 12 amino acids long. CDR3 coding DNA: TGTGCCAGCAGTCCGGAGGTAGGGGAGCAGTTCTTC. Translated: CASSPEVGEQFF.